The rows below give T cell receptor beta chains drawn from one sample of a study of patients and donors after allogeneic stem cell transplantation. From the RT-PCR reads, TCRdb called clonotypes with MiXCR, one entry per CDR3 protein. The sample shows 800,000 to 1,000,000 distinct CDR3 sequences, roughly 18% of them seen only once. Sequenced: blood, either unsorted or a sorted T cell fraction (not recorded which). These receptors were taken from a human donor who was either an allogeneic HSCT recipient or a stem cell or donor lymphocyte infusion donor (not recorded which). It is not recorded whose cells these are; they may come from a transplant donor. The CDR3 runs from the conserved cysteine through the conserved F or W. The D gene is left open where the match is weak. Size values are once, few and many counts, or a class for expanded clones, and some rows have none.

D | length | J | V | size | CDR3 | DNA
TRBD2 | 14 | TRBJ2-5 | TRBV12-5 | few | CASQPGLLEETQYF | TGTGCTAGTCAACCGGGACTACTAGAGGAGACCCAGTACTTC
- | 13 | TRBJ1-2 | TRBV5-6 | - | CASSLDVTYGYTF | TGTGCCAGCAGCTTGGATGTGACATATGGCTACACCTTC
TRBD2 | 16 | TRBJ2-5 | TRBV28 | few | CASSSTPAGGRQTQYF | TGTGCCAGCAGTTCCACCCCCGCGGGGGGAAGGCAGACCCAGTACTTC
- | 12 | TRBJ1-1 | TRBV20-1 | - | CSASGQAAEAFF | TGCAGTGCTAGCGGTCAGGCAGCTGAAGCTTTCTTT
- | 16 | TRBJ1-2 | TRBV4-2 | few | CASSQDPRGTNYGYTF | TGTGCCAGCAGCCAAGATCCCCGGGGAACTAACTATGGCTACACCTTC
- | 13 | TRBJ1-1 | TRBV3-1 | - | CASSPTWPTEAFF | TGTGCCAGCAGCCCGACCTGGCCGACTGAAGCTTTCTTT
TRBD2 | 15 | TRBJ2-7 | TRBV18 | - | CASSPGLAGVHEQYF | TGTGCCAGCTCACCGGGACTAGCGGGAGTCCACGAGCAGTACTTC
TRBD2 | 20 | TRBJ2-1 | TRBV20-1 | - | CSARVPPGLAGARSYNEQFF | TGCAGTGCTAGAGTCCCCCCGGGACTAGCGGGAGCTCGGTCCTACAATGAGCAGTTCTTC
- | 15 | TRBJ2-1 | TRBV7-8 | many | CASSFGRSSYNEQFF | TGTGCCAGCAGCTTCGGACGGAGCTCCTACAATGAGCAGTTCTTC
- | 12 | TRBJ2-2 | TRBV7-6 | - | CASSLVVGELFF | TGTGCCAGCAGCTTAGTTGTCGGGGAGCTGTTTTTT
- | 14 | TRBJ1-3 | TRBV12-3/TRBV12-4 | - | CASRRTRSGNTIYF | TGTGCCAGCAGGAGGACACGCTCTGGAAACACCATATATTTT
- | 18 | TRBJ2-3 | TRBV4-3 | many | CASSQDSLSEGRTDTQYF | TGCGCCAGCAGCCAAGATTCCCTGTCTGAGGGCCGGACAGATACGCAGTATTTT
TRBD2 | 18 | TRBJ2-7 | TRBV11-2 | - | CASSLFSGIAGGSYEQYF | TGTGCCAGCAGCTTATTTTCGGGTATAGCGGGGGGCTCCTACGAGCAGTACTTC
- | 16 | TRBJ2-2 | TRBV24-1 | - | CATSDRQAKNTGELFF | TGTGCCACCAGTGATCGACAGGCGAAGAACACCGGGGAGCTGTTTTTT
- | 13 | TRBJ2-7 | TRBV13 | - | CASSFSNAYEQYF | TGTGCCAGCAGCTTCAGTAACGCCTACGAGCAGTACTTC
- | 12 | TRBJ1-2 | TRBV29-1 | - | CSARTRDYGYTF | TGCAGCGCTCGGACCAGGGACTATGGCTACACCTTC
TRBD1 | 13 | TRBJ1-2 | TRBV9 | few | CASRGTGAVGYTF | TGTGCCAGCAGGGGGACAGGCGCGGTGGGCTACACCTTC
- | 12 | TRBJ1-1 | TRBV25-1 | few | CASSGNYPGAFF | TGTGCCAGCAGTGGCAACTACCCCGGGGCTTTCTTT
TRBD2 | 17 | TRBJ2-1 | TRBV25-1 | few | CASSEEGGVAGMNEQFF | TGTGCCAGCAGTGAAGAAGGGGGGGTAGCGGGAATGAATGAGCAGTTCTTC
- | 14 | TRBJ1-4 | TRBV12-3/TRBV12-4 | many | CASSRLATNEKLFF | TGTGCCAGCAGCAGACTTGCAACTAATGAAAAACTGTTTTTT
TRBD2 | 16 | TRBJ2-7 | TRBV27 | few | CASSFVSGGPNYEQYF | TGTGCCAGCAGTTTCGTGAGCGGGGGGCCCAACTACGAGCAGTACTTC
- | 14 | TRBJ2-6 | TRBV9 | - | CASSEVGGANVLTF | TGTGCCAGCAGCGAGGTGGGTGGGGCCAACGTCCTGACTTTC
- | 13 | TRBJ1-2 | TRBV10-2 | - | CASAPGGIYGYTF | TGCGCCAGCGCCCCGGGGGGGATTTATGGCTACACCTTC
- | 15 | TRBJ2-6 | TRBV5-1 | - | CASSFPISGANVLTF | TGCGCCAGCAGCTTCCCCATCTCTGGGGCCAACGTCCTGACTTTC
- | 14 | TRBJ1-5 | TRBV11-1 | - | CASSGTRGDQPQHF | TGTGCCAGCAGCGGAACCAGGGGAGATCAGCCCCAGCATTTT
TRBD1 | 16 | TRBJ1-1 | TRBV11-1 | few | CASSSGGRGRRTEAFF | TGTGCCAGCAGCTCGGGGGGCAGGGGGCGAAGAACTGAAGCTTTCTTT
TRBD1 | 14 | TRBJ1-6 | TRBV11-1 | - | CASSGTGYNSPLHF | TGTGCCAGCAGCGGGACAGGGTATAATTCACCCCTCCACTTT
TRBD2 | 16 | TRBJ2-1 | TRBV7-8 | - | CASSLGWLAGDNEQFF | TGTGCCAGCAGCTTAGGGTGGCTAGCGGGGGACAATGAGCAGTTCTTC
- | 13 | TRBJ2-5 | TRBV20-1 | - | CSASSEYQETQYF | TGCAGTGCTAGCTCGGAGTACCAAGAGACCCAGTACTTC
TRBD1 | 14 | TRBJ2-7 | TRBV20-1 | many | CSARDGRGRNEQYF | TGCAGTGCTAGAGATGGCAGGGGGCGCAACGAGCAGTACTTC
- | 13 | TRBJ2-7 | TRBV20-1 | - | CSASGTQNYEQYF | TGCAGTGCTAGTGGGACCCAGAACTACGAGCAGTACTTC
- | 14 | TRBJ2-7 | TRBV18 | few | CASSPGHGAGEQYF | TGTGCCAGCTCACCCGGACACGGTGCGGGGGAGCAGTACTTC
TRBD2 | 15 | TRBJ2-5 | TRBV12-3/TRBV12-4 | many | CASRLAGAVQETQYF | TGTGCCTCGAGACTAGCGGGAGCGGTACAAGAGACCCAGTACTTC
TRBD2 | 13 | TRBJ2-1 | TRBV20-1 | few | CSASLTSNYEQFF | TGCAGTGCTAGCCTGACTAGCAACTATGAGCAGTTCTTC
TRBD1 | 18 | TRBJ1-5 | TRBV12-3/TRBV12-4 | few | CASSRTLHRQGEGQPQHF | TGTGCCAGCAGTCGTACCCTTCACCGACAGGGGGAGGGTCAGCCCCAGCATTTT
- | 14 | TRBJ2-3 | TRBV4-1 | - | CASSPLVRTDTQYF | TGCGCCAGCAGCCCCCTCGTGAGGACAGATACGCAGTATTTT
TRBD2 | 16 | TRBJ2-7 | TRBV5-1 | few | CASSSHISGSTHEQYF | TGCGCCAGCAGCTCCCATATCAGCGGGAGTACCCACGAGCAGTACTTC
- | 15 | TRBJ1-4 | TRBV5-1 | few | CASSLEGRFNEKLFF | TGCGCCAGCAGCTTGGAGGGGCGGTTTAATGAAAAACTGTTTTTT
- | 14 | TRBJ2-7 | TRBV12-3/TRBV12-4 | - | CASSGQSQAYEQYF | TGTGCCAGCAGTGGACAGTCCCAAGCCTACGAGCAGTACTTC
TRBD2 | 13 | TRBJ2-7 | TRBV2 | many | CASSVRGGYEQYF | TGTGCCAGCAGTGTTCGGGGGGGCTACGAGCAGTACTTC
- | 12 | TRBJ2-3 | TRBV20-1 | - | CSADLSADTQYF | TGCAGTGCAGATTTAAGTGCGGATACGCAGTATTTT
- | 13 | TRBJ2-7 | TRBV20-1 | few | CSARVAGVSEQYF | TGCAGTGCTAGAGTGGCAGGGGTAAGCGAGCAGTACTTC
TRBD1 | 15 | TRBJ2-5 | TRBV29-1 | - | CSVAGGTGVKETQYF | TGCAGCGTGGCCGGAGGGACAGGAGTTAAAGAGACCCAGTACTTC
- | 13 | TRBJ1-2 | TRBV30 | few | CAWSVSVFYGYTF | TGTGCCTGGAGTGTATCGGTATTCTATGGCTACACCTTC
- | 13 | TRBJ1-2 | TRBV20-1 | - | CSARGSGNYGYTF | TGCAGTGCTAGAGGTTCAGGGAACTATGGCTACACCTTC